These 23 T cell receptor beta chains originate from one sample sequenced in a study of human T cells and chemical hapten exposure. TCRdb independently ran MiXCR on the RACE reads; one entry per CDR3 protein. The table shows roughly 380,000 distinct CDR3 sequences, with more than 4.5% occurring only once. This sample's time point: patch test 1, 2 weeks after DPC sensitization. As to treatment: therapeutic diphenylcyclopropenone sensitization with weekly scalp DPC. Here the sequenced sample was whole blood, taken in connection with sensitization to the hapten diphenylcyclopropenone (DPC). The receptors derive from a woman aged 45 to 65 with alopecia areata. Some clones in this sample may be carry-over from other donors' samples.

On this clonotype itself: The junction shows a germline mismatch at one end, possibly a read error. The rearrangement links TRBV25-1 to TRBJ1-5, with TRBD1 identical over 7 bases. This CDR3 region has 12 residues. Germline V lookup: CDR1 MGHDK, CDR2 SYGVNS. The CDR3 DNA sequence: TGTGCCAGCAGTGAATTGGGACAGCCCCGGCATTTT. Translation gives CASSELGQPRHF.

This clonotype was observed many times. The chain links TRBV3-1 to TRBJ2-3, with 13 bases that match TRBD2. With V trimmed by 0 bases and J by 2 bases, 8 bases remained unmatched. This CDR3 region has 19 residues. From germline, CDR1 is LGHDT and CDR2 YNNKEL (reference sequence). The CDR3 region is CASSQDPPTSGRATDTQYF. The CDR3 coding sequence is TGTGCCAGCAGCCAAGACCCCCCTACTAGCGGGAGGGCCACAGATACGCAGTATTTT.

This clonotype was seen a handful of times. V gene TRBV28 combines with J gene TRBJ2-1; possible D gene TRBD1, 6 bases. CDR1 is MDHEN, CDR2 SYDVKM, per germline. Trimming stripped 5 bases from V and 3 bases from J, with 11 bases between. The CDR3 runs 14 residues. CDR3 region: CASSPGTFYNEQFF. CDR3 nucleotide sequence: TGTGCCAGCAGTCCCGGGACATTCTACAATGAGCAGTTCTTC.

Only a few counts were recorded for this clonotype. The gene calls are TRBV3-1 and TRBJ2-1, with TRBD2 identical over 12 bases. Germline loops: CDR1 LGHDT, CDR2 YNNKEL (reference sequence). The CDR3 totals 16 residues. V shed 4 bases and J 2 bases; nucleotides not matched to a gene: 3. CDR3 protein: CASSPLAGGPYNEQFF. The CDR3 DNA is TGTGCCAGCAGCCCACTAGCGGGGGGACCCTACAATGAGCAGTTCTTC.

The chain employs TRBV18 and TRBJ1-3; D gene unclear. The CDR3 sequence is 11 residues long. Germline V gives CDR1 KGHSH, CDR2 LQKENI. Trimming left V 6 bases short and J 4 bases short, with 4 bases between. CDR3 bases: TGTGCCAGCTCCATGGGAAACACCATATATTTT. Residues: CASSMGNTIYF. Supplemented by reference TRBV18 and TRBJ1-3, the full variable domain reads NAGVMQNPRHLVRRRGQEARLRCSPMKGHSHVYWYRQLPEEGLKFMVYLQKENIIDESGMPKERFSAEFPKEGPSILRIQQVVRGDSAAYFCASSMGNTIYFGEGSWLTVV.

This chain uses TRBV7-9 with TRBJ2-1, with 8 bases aligning to TRBD2. CDR3 length equals 14 residues. Per the germline V gene, CDR1 is SEHNR and CDR2 is FQNEAQ (reference sequence). V lost 6 bases and J lost 6; bases outside the gene matches: 7. CDR3 DNA: TGTGCCAGCAGACGAACTAGCGGCCCCAATGAGCAGTTCTTC. This codes for CASRRTSGPNEQFF.

V usage is TRBV29-1 and J usage is TRBJ2-1; D is uncertain. CDR3 length: 15 amino acids. CDR1 and CDR2 (germline): SQVTM, ANQGSEA. V was pared by 6 bases and J by 0 bases, with 15 bases between. The CDR3 DNA follows: TGCAGCGTCGCGGACGGATTGAGCTCCTACAATGAGCAGTTCTTC. Its protein product is CSVADGLSSYNEQFF.

The table lists this clonotype with a few counts. The chain joins TRBV6-5 to TRBJ2-3; a possible D gene is TRBD1 (6 bases). Trimming took off 8 bases at V and 6 bases at J, with 21 bases between the two ends. This CDR3 contains 15 residues. CDR1 MNHEY and CDR2 SVGAGI come from the germline V gene. The CDR3 here is CASPTMTGWRDTQYF. The CDR3 DNA reads as TGTGCCAGCCCCACGATGACAGGTTGGAGGGATACGCAGTATTTT.

The V and J genes are TRBV7-9 and TRBJ1-2; the D is unclear. This CDR3 is built from 10 residues. Germline V gene sequence: CDR1 SEHNR, CDR2 FQNEAQ (reference sequence). V lost 8 bases and J 8 bases, leaving 9 bases between the germline ends. The CDR3 DNA reads as TGTGCCAGCGCTGGTGTAGGCTACACCTTC. Protein sequence: CASAGVGYTF.

This clonotype was counted ten times or more. The DNA for the CDR3 is TGCAGTGCCCAACTGCGGACTAGCGGGAGTGATGAGCAGTTCTTC. Translated: CSAQLRTSGSDEQFF. This chain uses TRBV20-1 with TRBJ2-1; 13 bases agree with TRBD2. V shed 6 bases and J 8 bases; nucleotides not matched to a gene: 10. Germline V gene lookup returns CDR1 DFQATT and CDR2 SNEGSKA (reference sequence). This CDR3 is 15 amino acids long.

This clonotype has just a few counts. The rearrangement links TRBV28 to TRBJ2-7; D is ambiguous. The germline CDR1 and CDR2 sequences are MDHEN and SYDVKM. There are 13 residues in the CDR3. V was shortened by 5 bases and J by 1 base, with 9 bases between the two germline ends. Here the CDR3 reads CASSKISSYEQYF. The CDR3 coding sequence is TGTGCCAGCAGTAAGATAAGTTCCTACGAGCAGTACTTC.

This clonotype has at least ten counts. This chain links TRBV25-1 with TRBJ1-1; no firm D call. V was cut by 5 bases and J by 1 base, with 8 bases left in between. The CDR3 is made up of 13 amino acids. The germline V gene encodes CDR1 MGHDK and CDR2 SYGVNS. As DNA, the CDR3 is TGTGCCAGCAGTTTCGACTGGAACACTGAAGCTTTCTTT. It specifies CASSFDWNTEAFF.

This chain connects TRBV6-1 to TRBJ1-1; unclear D gene. Germline-derived CDR1 and CDR2 are MNHNS and SASEGT. The CDR3 spans 13 residues. Trimming cost V 4 bases and J 3 bases, with 9 bases left between them. CDR3 protein: CASSVTRHTEAFF. As DNA, the CDR3 is TGTGCCAGCAGTGTGACTCGACACACTGAAGCTTTCTTT.

In its sample, this clonotype was seen many times. The chain combines TRBV29-1 with TRBJ1-2; 7 bases line up with TRBD1. The CDR3 has 15 residues. The V segment lost 7 bases and the J segment 0 bases; nucleotides outside the gene matches: 11. Germline CDR1 SQVTM, CDR2 ANQGSEA. Here the CDR3 reads CSAKTGQISNYGYTF. The CDR3 region has the DNA TGCAGCGCCAAGACGGGACAGATATCTAACTATGGCTACACCTTC.

This clonotype was observed a handful of times. This chain links TRBV7-9 with TRBJ1-6; D is perhaps TRBD1 (6 bases). V gave up 0 bases and J gave up 10 bases, with 10 bases separating them. This CDR3 has 14 amino acids. In germline, CDR1 is SEHNR, CDR2 FQNEAQ (reference sequence). The CDR3 bases are TGTGCCAGCAGCTTAGCGACGGGGGCCTCACCCCTCCACTTT. Translated: CASSLATGASPLHF.

A word on this clonotype: With a much larger clone just one base away, this may be a read error. This rearrangement joins TRBV28 to TRBJ2-7; D possibly corresponds to TRBD2 (6 bases). Per the germline V gene, CDR1 is MDHEN and CDR2 is SYDVKM. This CDR3 region has 13 residues. CDR3 nucleotide sequence: TGTGCCTGCAGCTCCGGGAGAAGATACGAGCAGTACTTC. It yields the protein CACSSGRRYEQYF.

This clonotype was seen at least ten times. V is TRBV20-1 and J is TRBJ2-3; 8 bases are a match to TRBD1. This CDR3 has 14 amino acids. CDR1 and CDR2 (germline): DFQATT, SNEGSKA (reference sequence). Trimming at V came to 3 bases and at J to 1 base, leaving 3 bases not matched to a gene. The CDR3 loop is CSASGQGRTDTQYF. CDR3 in DNA: TGCAGTGCTAGCGGACAGGGTCGCACAGATACGCAGTATTTT.

This clonotype was detected ten times or more. The gene calls are TRBV27 and TRBJ1-5, with D maybe TRBD1 (5 bases). V shed 5 bases and J shed 3 bases, with 14 bases lying between them. CDR3 size: 15 residues. Per the germline V gene, CDR1 is MNHEY and CDR2 is SMNVEV (reference sequence). The CDR3 protein is CASSLAGAVNQPQHF. CDR3 nucleotides: TGTGCCAGCAGTCTAGCCGGGGCGGTCAATCAGCCCCAGCATTTT.

This clonotype was detected ten times or more. The chain combines TRBV28 with TRBJ1-1; D is ambiguous. CDR3 size: 14 residues. In germline, CDR1 is MDHEN, CDR2 SYDVKM. Trimming stripped 3 bases from V and 0 bases from J, with 8 bases between. The CDR3 region is CASSLVRLNTEAFF. The CDR3, as DNA: TGTGCCAGCAGTTTGGTACGGTTGAACACTGAAGCTTTCTTT.

The sample holds many counts of this clonotype. The chain combines TRBV20-1 with TRBJ2-1, with 7 bases identical to TRBD2. This CDR3 contains 15 residues. Germline CDR1 is DFQATT and CDR2 is SNEGSKA (reference sequence). V shed 2 bases and J 7 bases; nucleotides not matched to a gene: 11. CDR3 coding DNA: TGCAGTGCTAGACCCTTGCGGGAGCGACAAAATGAGCAGTTCTTC. This sequence encodes CSARPLRERQNEQFF.

This clonotype occurred many times. The rearrangement uses TRBV20-1 and TRBJ2-7; TRBD2 agrees at 9 bases. CDR1 is DFQATT and CDR2 is SNEGSKA in the germline V gene (reference sequence). V lost 2 bases and J lost 4; bases outside the gene matches: 6. CDR3 length equals 14 residues. CDR3 region: CSARPSGIEYEQYF. Here the CDR3 DNA reads TGCAGTGCTAGACCTAGCGGGATAGAGTACGAGCAGTACTTC.

J is TRBJ2-1 and V is TRBV7-2; 10 nucleotides align to TRBD2. CDR1 and CDR2 (germline): SGHTA, FQGNSA. The CDR3 runs 16 residues. Germline trimming cut 7 bases from V and 1 base from J; bases unmatched to any gene: 7. CDR3 bases: TGTGCCAGCATCCCCCAGCGGGGGGGTTCCTACAATGAGCAGTTCTTC. Translated: CASIPQRGGSYNEQFF. Variable domain in full (rest from reference TRBV7-2 and TRBJ2-1): GAGVSQSPSNKVTEKGKDVELRCDPISGHTALYWYRQSLGQGLEFLIYFQGNSAPDKSGLPSDRFSAERTGGSVSTLTIQRTQQEDSAVYLCASIPQRGGSYNEQFFGPGTRLTVL.

This clonotype was found a few times. The chain uses TRBV7-2 and TRBJ2-5, with 8 bases identical to TRBD2. V lost 2 bases to trimming and J lost 1 base; unmatched junction nucleotides: 3. Germline CDR1 SGHTA, CDR2 FQGNSA. The CDR3 extends over 15 amino acids. The CDR3 DNA reads as TGTGCCAGCAGCTTAATTACTAGCGGCCAAGAGACCCAGTACTTC. Translated: CASSLITSGQETQYF.